In this sample, the clone carrying this TCR beta chain turned up once. Its target is unknown. Profiled with immunoSEQ multiplex PCR; TCRdb holds only in-frame clones, not every one. Found here are 3,500 to 4,000 clones, 97% of them singletons; the top ten hold about 1.7%. Trimming cost V 5 bases and J 7 bases; bases outside gene matches: 7. CDR1 and CDR2 (germline): MNHEY, SMNVEV (reference sequence). CDR3 size: 14 residues. Time point meaning: pre-treatment baseline. Prior systemic cancer therapy, immunosuppressant use and other active malignancies excluded patients. The data were taken from a study of blood T cell dynamics during melanoma immunotherapy. Across the whole study: Standard first-line treatment here was pembrolizumab or nivolumab plus ipilimumab in metastatic melanoma.

General study points: Cell-free DNA CDR3 sequences most resembled the immune-effector CD8+ subset, which was also most clonal. It remained unknown if the driving T cell clones were melanoma-specific.

This clonotype was sampled from a human donor with melanoma. The chain combines TRBV27 with TRBJ1-5; 8 bases match TRBD1. This specimen was effector memory CD8+ T cells from blood, taken from a patient treated with checkpoint blockade. CDR3 protein: CASSPQGAWQPQHF. Written as DNA, the CDR3 is TGTGCCAGCAGTCCGCAGGGGGCATGGCAGCCCCAGCATTTT.